This TCR beta chain came from a study of primary melanoma T cells and metastatic recurrence. Study-wide points: The tumor T-cell fraction reportedly predicted progression-free survival independently of thickness, ulceration, mitotic rate and age.

Libraries were prepared by immunoSEQ multiplex PCR; TCRdb keeps only in-frame clonotypes and omits some of them. Among about 100 clones, less than 95% were seen once, and the ten largest hold 12%. Turning to this clone: What it binds is unknown.

This CDR3 spans 14 amino acids. The V gene lost 3 bases and the J gene lost 7 bases, with 13 bases spanning the gap. The germline V gene has CDR1 MDHEN and CDR2 SYDVKM. The V call is TRBV28, the J call TRBJ2-1; D gene unclear. This receptor was taken from a human donor with melanoma. What was sequenced was melanoma tumor tissue. This CDR3 is CASSFSNGPNEQFF. In DNA, the CDR3 is TGTGCCAGCAGTTTCAGTAACGGACCGAATGAGCAGTTCTTC.